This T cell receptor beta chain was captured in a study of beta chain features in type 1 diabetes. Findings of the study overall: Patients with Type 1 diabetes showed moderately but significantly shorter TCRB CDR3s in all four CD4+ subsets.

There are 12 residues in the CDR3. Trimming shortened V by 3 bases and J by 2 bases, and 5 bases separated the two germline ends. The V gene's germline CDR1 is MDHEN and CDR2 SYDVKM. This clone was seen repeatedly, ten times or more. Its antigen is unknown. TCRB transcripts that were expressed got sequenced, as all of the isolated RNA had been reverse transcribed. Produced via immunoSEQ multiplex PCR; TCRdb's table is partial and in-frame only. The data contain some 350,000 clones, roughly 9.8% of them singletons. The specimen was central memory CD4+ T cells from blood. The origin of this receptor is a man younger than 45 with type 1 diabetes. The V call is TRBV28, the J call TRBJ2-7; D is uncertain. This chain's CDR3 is CASSFNPYEQYF. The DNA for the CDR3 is TGTGCCAGCAGTTTTAATCCCTACGAGCAGTACTTC.